The present T cell receptor (beta chain) was sequenced within a study of shared clonotypes between healthy human individuals. The study's findings and limits: With a handful of donors compared, about 5% of naive CD4 clonotypes were shared. Against clonotypes common to all four donors, non-shared ones had lower generation probabilities.

With regard to this clone: Its specificity is not known.

V gave up 6 bases and J gave up 0 bases, with 14 bases separating them. The CDR3 contains 15 residues. Germline V gives CDR1 SNHLY, CDR2 FYNNEI. TCRdb keeps only in-frame clones here, not all; method: immunoSEQ multiplex PCR. This table holds more than 2 million clones, approximately 94% found once. This receptor was identified in a man aged 18 to 35 in good health. Sequences were obtained from naive CD4+ T cells sorted from blood. Documented subset: CD45RA+ positively selected. The J gene is TRBJ2-5, the V gene TRBV2; D is perhaps TRBD2 (6 bases). The CDR3 loop reads CASRRSGLYQETQYF. Here the CDR3 DNA reads TGTGCCAGCAGGCGCAGCGGGCTGTACCAAGAGACCCAGTACTTC.